The clone carrying this TCR beta chain showed up just a few times. The antigen is undetermined. The sample comes from a study of cytomegalovirus exposure and HLA in healthy donors. 13 Jbeta primers and 60 Vbeta primers were used for the PCR. Repertoires were generated with immunoSEQ multiplex PCR, while TCRdb's copy carries only in-frame clones and drops some. In the table there are more than 60,000 clones, more than 60% of which are singletons. Germline trimming cut 3 bases from V and 3 bases from J; bases unmatched to any gene: 7. The CDR3 runs 17 residues. Germline lookup yields CDR1 MNHNS and CDR2 SASEGT. Study-level results: Further analysis, carried out later, found HLA-associated TCR beta chains more clonally expanded than equally common other chains.

Material: PBMCs. The chain recombines TRBV6-1 with TRBJ2-3, with 12 bases identical to TRBD2. The origin of this receptor is a male donor in good health and CMV-seropositive. As DNA, the CDR3 is TGTGCCAGCAGTGAGCTAGCGGGGGGGGAAGGTACAGATACGCAGTATTTT. Residues: CASSELAGGEGTDTQYF.